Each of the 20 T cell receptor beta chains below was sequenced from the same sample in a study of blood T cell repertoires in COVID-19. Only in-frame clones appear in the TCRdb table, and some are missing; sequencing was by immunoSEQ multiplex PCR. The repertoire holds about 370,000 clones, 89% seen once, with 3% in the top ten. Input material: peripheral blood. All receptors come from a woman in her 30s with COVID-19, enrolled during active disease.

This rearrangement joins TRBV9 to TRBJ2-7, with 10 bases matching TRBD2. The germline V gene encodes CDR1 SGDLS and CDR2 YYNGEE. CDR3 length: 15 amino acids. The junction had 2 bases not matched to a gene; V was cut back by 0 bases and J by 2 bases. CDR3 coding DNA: TGTGCCAGCAGCGTAGCACTAGCGGGGCCCTACGAGCAGTACTTC. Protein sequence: CASSVALAGPYEQYF.

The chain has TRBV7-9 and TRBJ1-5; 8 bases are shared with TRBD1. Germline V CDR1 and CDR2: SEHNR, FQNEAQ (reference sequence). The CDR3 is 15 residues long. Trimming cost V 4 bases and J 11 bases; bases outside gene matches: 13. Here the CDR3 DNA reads TGTGCCAGCAGCTCAAATCAGGGGGCTTCTGGGGCCCAGCATTTT. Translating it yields CASSSNQGASGAQHF.

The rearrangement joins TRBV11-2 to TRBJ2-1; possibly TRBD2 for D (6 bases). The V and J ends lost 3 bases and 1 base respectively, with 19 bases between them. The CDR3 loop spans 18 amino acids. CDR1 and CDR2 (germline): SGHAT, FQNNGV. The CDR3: CASSLGMGEARSYNEQFF. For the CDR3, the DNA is TGTGCCAGCAGCTTGGGAATGGGGGAGGCTCGGTCCTACAATGAGCAGTTCTTC.

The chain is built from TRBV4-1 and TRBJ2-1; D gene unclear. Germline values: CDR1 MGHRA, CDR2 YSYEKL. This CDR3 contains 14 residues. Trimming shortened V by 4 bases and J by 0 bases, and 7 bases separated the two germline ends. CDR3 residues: CASSPYSSYNEQFF. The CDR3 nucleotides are TGCGCCAGCAGCCCATATAGCTCCTACAATGAGCAGTTCTTC.

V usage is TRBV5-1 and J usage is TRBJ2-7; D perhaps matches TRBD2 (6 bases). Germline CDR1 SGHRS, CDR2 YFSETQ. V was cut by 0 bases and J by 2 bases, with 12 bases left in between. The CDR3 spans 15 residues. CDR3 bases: TGCGCCAGCAGCTTGGATGTCGGGGGTCCCTACGAGCAGTACGTC. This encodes CASSLDVGGPYEQYV.

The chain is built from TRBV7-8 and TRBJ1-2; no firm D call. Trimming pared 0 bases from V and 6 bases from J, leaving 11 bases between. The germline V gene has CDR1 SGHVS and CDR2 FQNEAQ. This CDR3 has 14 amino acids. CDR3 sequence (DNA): TGTGCCAGCAGCTTAGCCACGAGCCCTAATGGCTACACCTTC. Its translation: CASSLATSPNGYTF.

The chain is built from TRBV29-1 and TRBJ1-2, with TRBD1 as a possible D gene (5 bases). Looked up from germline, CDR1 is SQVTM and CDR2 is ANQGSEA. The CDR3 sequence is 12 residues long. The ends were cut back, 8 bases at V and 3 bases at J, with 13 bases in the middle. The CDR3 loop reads CSSDGGDYGYTF. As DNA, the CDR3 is TGCAGCTCCGACGGGGGAGACTATGGCTACACCTTC. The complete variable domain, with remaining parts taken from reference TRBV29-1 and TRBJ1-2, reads SAVISQKPSRDICQRGTSLTIQCQVDSQVTMMFWYRQQPGQSLTLIATANQGSEATYESGFVIDKFPISRPNLTFSTLTVSNMSPEDSSIYLCSSDGGDYGYTFGSGTRLTVV.

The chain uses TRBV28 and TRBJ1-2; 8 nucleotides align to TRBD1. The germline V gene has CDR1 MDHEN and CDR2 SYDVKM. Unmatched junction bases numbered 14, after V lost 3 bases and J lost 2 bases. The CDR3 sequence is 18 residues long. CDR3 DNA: TGTGCCAGCAGTTTGGGGGTGGGCAGGGGGCTCGGGAACTATGGCTACACCTTC. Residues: CASSLGVGRGLGNYGYTF.

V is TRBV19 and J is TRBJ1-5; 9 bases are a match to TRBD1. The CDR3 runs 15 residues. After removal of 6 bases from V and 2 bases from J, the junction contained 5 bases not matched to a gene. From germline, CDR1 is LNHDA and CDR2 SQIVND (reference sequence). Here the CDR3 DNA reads TGTGCCAGTAGCGGACAGGGGCGCGGCAATCAGCCCCAGCATTTT. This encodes CASSGQGRGNQPQHF.

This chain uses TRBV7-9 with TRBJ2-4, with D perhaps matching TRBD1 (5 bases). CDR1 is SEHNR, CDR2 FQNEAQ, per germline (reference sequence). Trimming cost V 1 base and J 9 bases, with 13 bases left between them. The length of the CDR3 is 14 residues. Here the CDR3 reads CASSLERTNAIQYF. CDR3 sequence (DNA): TGTGCCAGCAGCTTAGAGAGGACAAATGCCATTCAGTACTTC.

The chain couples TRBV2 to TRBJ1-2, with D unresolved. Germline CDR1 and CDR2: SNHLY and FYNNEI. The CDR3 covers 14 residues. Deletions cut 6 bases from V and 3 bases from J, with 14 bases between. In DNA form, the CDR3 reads TGTGCCAGCAGGGAGGGAAAGGTTGACTATGGCTACACCTTC. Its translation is CASREGKVDYGYTF. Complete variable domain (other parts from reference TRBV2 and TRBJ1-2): EPEVTQTPSHQVTQMGQEVILRCVPISNHLYFYWYRQILGQKVEFLVSFYNNEISEKSEIFDDQFSVERPDGSNFTLKIRSTKLEDSAMYFCASREGKVDYGYTFGSGTRLTVV.

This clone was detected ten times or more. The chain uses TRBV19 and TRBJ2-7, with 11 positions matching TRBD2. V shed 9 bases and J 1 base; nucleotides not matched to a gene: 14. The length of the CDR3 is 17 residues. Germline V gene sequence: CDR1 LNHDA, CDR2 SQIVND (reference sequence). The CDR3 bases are TGTGCCAGCAGATCCACCCTAGCGGGGGGACCATCCTACGAGCAGTACTTC. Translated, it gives CASRSTLAGGPSYEQYF.

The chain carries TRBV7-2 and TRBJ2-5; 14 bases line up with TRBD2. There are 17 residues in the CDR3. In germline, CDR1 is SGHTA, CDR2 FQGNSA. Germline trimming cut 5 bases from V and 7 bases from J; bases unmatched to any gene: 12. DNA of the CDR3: TGTGCCAGCAGCCTGCGGACTAGCGGGGGGCAAGTCGGGACCCAGTACTTC. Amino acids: CASSLRTSGGQVGTQYF. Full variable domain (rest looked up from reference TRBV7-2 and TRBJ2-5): GAGVSQSPSNKVTEKGKDVELRCDPISGHTALYWYRQSLGQGLEFLIYFQGNSAPDKSGLPSDRFSAERTGGSVSTLTIQRTQQEDSAVYLCASSLRTSGGQVGTQYFGPGTRLLVL.

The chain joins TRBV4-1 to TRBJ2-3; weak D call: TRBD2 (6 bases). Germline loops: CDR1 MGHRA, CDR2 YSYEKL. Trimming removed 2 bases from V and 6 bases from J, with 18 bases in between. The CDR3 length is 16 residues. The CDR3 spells CASSQRINRRGDTQYF. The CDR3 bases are TGCGCCAGCAGCCAAAGGATAAACCGACGGGGGGATACGCAGTATTTT.

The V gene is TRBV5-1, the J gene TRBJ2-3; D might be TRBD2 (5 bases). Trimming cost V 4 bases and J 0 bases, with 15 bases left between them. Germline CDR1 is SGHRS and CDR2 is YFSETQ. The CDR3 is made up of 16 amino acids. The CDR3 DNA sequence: TGCGCCAGCAGCCCCCGTCCGACTACTAGCACAGATACGCAGTATTTT. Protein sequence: CASSPRPTTSTDTQYF.

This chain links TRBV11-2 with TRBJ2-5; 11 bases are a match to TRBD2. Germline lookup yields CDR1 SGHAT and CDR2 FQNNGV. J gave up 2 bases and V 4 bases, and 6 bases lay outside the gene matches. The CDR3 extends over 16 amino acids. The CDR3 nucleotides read TGTGCCAGCAGCTCCGGACTAGCGGGCGTTCAAGAGACCCAGTACTTC. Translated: CASSSGLAGVQETQYF.

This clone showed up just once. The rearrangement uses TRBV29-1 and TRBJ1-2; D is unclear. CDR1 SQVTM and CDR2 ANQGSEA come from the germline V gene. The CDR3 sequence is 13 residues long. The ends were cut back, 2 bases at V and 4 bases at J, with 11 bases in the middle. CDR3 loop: CSVEREGVYGYTF. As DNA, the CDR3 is TGCAGCGTTGAACGGGAGGGAGTCTATGGCTACACCTTC.

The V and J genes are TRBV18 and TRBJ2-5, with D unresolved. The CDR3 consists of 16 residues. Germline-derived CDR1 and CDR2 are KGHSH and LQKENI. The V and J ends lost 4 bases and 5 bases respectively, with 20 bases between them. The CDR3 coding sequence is TGTGCCAGCTCACTCGAGGTTATAGGCGTGCGGGAGACCCAGTACTTC. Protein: CASSLEVIGVRETQYF.

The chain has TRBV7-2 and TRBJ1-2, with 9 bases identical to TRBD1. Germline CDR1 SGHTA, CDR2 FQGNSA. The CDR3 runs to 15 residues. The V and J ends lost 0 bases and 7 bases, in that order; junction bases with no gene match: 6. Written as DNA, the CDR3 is TGTGCCAGCAGCTTAGCGGGTGGGACAGGGAGTGGCTACACCTTC. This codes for CASSLAGGTGSGYTF.

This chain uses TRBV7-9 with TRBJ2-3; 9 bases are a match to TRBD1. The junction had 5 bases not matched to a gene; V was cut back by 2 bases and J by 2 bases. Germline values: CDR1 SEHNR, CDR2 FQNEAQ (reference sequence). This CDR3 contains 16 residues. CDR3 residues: CASSLLGTGSTDTQYF. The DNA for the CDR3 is TGTGCCAGCAGCTTATTAGGGACAGGGTCCACAGATACGCAGTATTTT.